Following are 21 T cell receptor beta chains from one sample sequenced in a study of blood T cell repertoires in COVID-19. Clones were read by immunoSEQ multiplex PCR, and TCRdb kept only the in-frame ones, dropping some. The data show under 300,000 clones, 88% seen once. The specimen sequenced was PBMCs or T cells enriched from blood (not recorded which). These receptors originate from a woman aged 25-40 years who had recovered from COVID-19.

This chain connects TRBV19 to TRBJ2-2; weak D call: TRBD1 (6 bases). Trimming took off 6 bases at V and 3 bases at J, with 11 bases between the two ends. The length of the CDR3 is 14 residues. Germline CDR1 reads LNHDA; CDR2 reads SQIVND (reference sequence). The CDR3, as DNA: TGTGCCAGTAGAACTGGACAGTACACCGGGGAGCTGTTTTTT. This gives the protein CASRTGQYTGELFF.

CDR3 sequence (DNA): TGTGCCACCAGTGTAACTGGGGCCACAGATACGCAGTATTTT. Amino acids: CATSVTGATDTQYF. This chain links TRBV24-1 with TRBJ2-3; D may be TRBD1 (5 bases). From germline, CDR1 is KGHDR and CDR2 SFDVKD. The CDR3 consists of 14 residues. V lost 5 bases and J 2 bases, leaving 10 bases between the germline ends.

V and J are TRBV4-1 and TRBJ1-2; tentative D call: TRBD1 (5 bases). The CDR3 loop spans 14 amino acids. The germline V gene has CDR1 MGHRA and CDR2 YSYEKL. V was trimmed by 2 bases and J by 4 bases, leaving 11 bases between them. Here the CDR3 reads CASSQRQGGYGYTF. In nucleotides, the CDR3 is TGCGCCAGCAGCCAACGGCAGGGCGGCTATGGCTACACCTTC.

The sample holds one count of this clone. The J gene is TRBJ2-3, the V gene TRBV7-9, with 12 bases identical to TRBD2. With 4 bases clipped from V and 0 bases from J, the junction kept 8 bases outside the gene matches. This CDR3 has 18 residues. Per the germline V gene, CDR1 is SEHNR and CDR2 is FQNEAQ (reference sequence). CDR3 nucleotides: TGTGCCAGCAGCTGGGTGACTAGCGGGAGAGGGAGCACAGATACGCAGTATTTT. It codes for CASSWVTSGRGSTDTQYF.

J is TRBJ1-6 and V is TRBV7-8, with TRBD1 matching over 8 bases. V was pared by 5 bases and J by 8 bases, with 8 bases of the junction left unmatched. This CDR3 has 15 residues. Germline V gives CDR1 SGHVS, CDR2 FQNEAQ. The CDR3 nucleotides read TGTGCCAGCAGCCCGAGGACAGGGTTGGATTCACCCCTCCACTTT. Its translation is CASSPRTGLDSPLHF.

The chain combines TRBV18 with TRBJ2-5, with 7 bases matching TRBD1. CDR1 and CDR2 (germline): KGHSH, LQKENI. Germline trimming cut 2 bases from V and 0 bases from J; bases unmatched to any gene: 6. The CDR3 consists of 16 residues. The CDR3 bases are TGTGCCAGCTCACCATTAGGGGACAGCTACCAAGAGACCCAGTACTTC. This codes for CASSPLGDSYQETQYF.

This clone came up a few times. The J gene is TRBJ1-1, the V gene TRBV5-1; possible D gene TRBD1, 6 bases. Germline CDR1 and CDR2: SGHRS and YFSETQ. The V gene lost 5 bases and the J gene lost 1 base, with 6 bases spanning the gap. The CDR3 consists of 12 residues. The CDR3, as DNA: TGCGCCAGCAGACAGGGGAACACTGAAGCTTTCTTT. It is translated as CASRQGNTEAFF. The whole variable domain, remainder taken from reference TRBV5-1 and TRBJ1-1, is KAGVTQTPRYLIKTRGQQVTLSCSPISGHRSVSWYQQTPGQGLQFLFEYFSETQRNKGNFPGRFSGRQFSNSRSEMNVSTLELGDSALYLCASRQGNTEAFFGQGTRLTVV.

This clone occurred a few times. This CDR3 reads CASADRAASGYTF. For the CDR3, the DNA is TGTGCCAGTGCTGACAGGGCAGCTTCGGGCTACACCTTC. The rearrangement joins TRBV19 to TRBJ1-2; 7 positions match TRBD1. In germline, CDR1 is LNHDA, CDR2 SQIVND (reference sequence). V lost 8 bases to trimming and J lost 8 bases; unmatched junction nucleotides: 11. CDR3 length: 13 residues. Variable domain in full (rest from reference TRBV19 and TRBJ1-2): DGGITQSPKYLFRKEGQNVTLSCEQNLNHDAMYWYRQDPGQGLRLIYYSQIVNDFQKGDIAEGYSVSREKKESFPLTVTSAQKNPTAFYLCASADRAASGYTFGSGTRLTVV.

This clone was counted between two and nine times. V gene TRBV6-7 combines with J gene TRBJ1-1, with D maybe TRBD1 (5 bases). TRBV6-7 is an open reading frame whose function is uncertain. Trimming shortened V by 2 bases and J by 5 bases, and 9 bases separated the two germline ends. The CDR3 is made up of 13 amino acids. Here the CDR3 reads CASSYTGETEAFF. The CDR3 DNA sequence: TGTGCCAGCAGTTACACGGGGGAAACTGAAGCTTTCTTT.

The chain combines TRBV9 with TRBJ1-6; no clear D. Germline assignment: CDR1 SGDLS and CDR2 YYNGEE. V lost 4 bases to trimming and J lost 7 bases, with 21 bases between them. This CDR3 region has 17 residues. The chain's CDR3 is CASSPTPGVETNSPLHF. The CDR3 region has the DNA TGTGCCAGCAGCCCAACCCCCGGGGTAGAGACCAATTCACCCCTCCACTTT.

The chain carries TRBV27 and TRBJ1-1; a possible D gene is TRBD1 (5 bases). The length of the CDR3 is 16 residues. V shed 5 bases and J shed 1 base, with 17 bases lying between them. Germline CDR1 MNHEY, CDR2 SMNVEV (reference sequence). CDR3 amino acids: CASSPSPGLRNTEAFF. The CDR3 DNA reads as TGTGCCAGCAGTCCTTCCCCGGGACTTCGGAACACTGAAGCTTTCTTT.

The CDR3 is CASSLAGTAGGRAEAFF. In DNA, the CDR3 is TGCGCCAGCAGCTTGGCCGGGACAGCAGGCGGCCGTGCTGAAGCTTTCTTT. The chain links TRBV5-1 to TRBJ1-1, with TRBD1 identical over 7 bases. CDR3 length: 17 amino acids. J lost 6 bases, V lost 0 bases, and 14 bases had no gene match. Germline V gene lookup returns CDR1 SGHRS and CDR2 YFSETQ. Full variable domain (remainder filled in from reference TRBV5-1 and TRBJ1-1): KAGVTQTPRYLIKTRGQQVTLSCSPISGHRSVSWYQQTPGQGLQFLFEYFSETQRNKGNFPGRFSGRQFSNSRSEMNVSTLELGDSALYLCASSLAGTAGGRAEAFFGQGTRLTVV.

This clone has a single count. V usage is TRBV18 and J usage is TRBJ2-5; D remains ambiguous. The CDR3 totals 13 residues. V was clipped by 3 bases and J by 2 bases, with 7 bases between them. Germline V gives CDR1 KGHSH, CDR2 LQKENI. CDR3 protein: CASSPVEQETQYF. Here the CDR3 DNA reads TGTGCCAGCTCACCGGTAGAGCAAGAGACCCAGTACTTC.

The chain links TRBV5-6 to TRBJ2-7; TRBD2 is a possible D gene (5 bases). V lost 4 bases and J 5 bases, leaving 10 bases between the germline ends. The germline gives CDR1 SGHDT, CDR2 YYEEEE. The CDR3 covers 12 residues. This CDR3 reads CASSPGGHEQYF. The DNA of the CDR3 is TGTGCCAGCAGCCCGGGCGGGCACGAGCAGTACTTC.

The genes are TRBV3-1 (or the pseudogene TRBV3-2) and TRBJ1-1; TRBD1 is a possible D gene (5 bases). This CDR3 is built from 14 residues. V lost 3 bases to trimming and J lost 4 bases, with 12 bases between them. Germline CDR1 reads LGHDT; CDR2 reads YNNKEL (reference sequence). CDR3 amino acids: CASSQGGGFTEAFF. The CDR3 DNA follows: TGTGCCAGCAGCCAGGGGGGAGGGTTCACTGAAGCTTTCTTT.

The CDR3 protein is CATSDYRTSVTETQYF. The CDR3 region has the DNA TGTGCCACCAGTGATTATCGGACTAGCGTTACGGAGACCCAGTACTTC. The chain has TRBV24-1 and TRBJ2-5, with TRBD2 identical over 9 bases. Trimming took 2 bases from V and 5 from J; bases not matched to a gene: 8. In germline, CDR1 is KGHDR, CDR2 SFDVKD. The CDR3 length is 16 residues.

J is TRBJ2-7 and V is TRBV14; D is possibly TRBD2 (6 bases). V lost 0 bases and J 3 bases, leaving 15 bases between the germline ends. The CDR3 has 16 residues. Germline V gene sequence: CDR1 SGHDN, CDR2 FVKESK. CDR3 DNA: TGTGCCAGCAGCCAAGATCGAAGTAGCGGAATCTACGAGCAGTACTTC. It encodes CASSQDRSSGIYEQYF.

J is TRBJ2-4 and V is TRBV28, with 7 bases aligning to TRBD1. Germline V CDR1 and CDR2: MDHEN, SYDVKM. This CDR3 comprises 15 residues. With V trimmed by 3 bases and J by 2 bases, 4 bases remained unmatched. CDR3 coding DNA: TGTGCCAGCAGTTTTGGGGGACAGACCAAAAACATTCAGTACTTC. Translation: CASSFGGQTKNIQYF.

The V and J genes are TRBV20-1 and TRBJ2-3; D might be TRBD1 (6 bases). Between the trimmed V and J ends, which lost 3 bases and 0 bases, there was a span of 19 bases. CDR1 and CDR2 from the germline V gene are DFQATT and SNEGSKA (reference sequence). This CDR3 is 17 amino acids long. The DNA of the CDR3 is TGCAGTGCTAGTAGGGGACAAAGCGCCTCTAGCACAGATACGCAGTATTTT. Translating it yields CSASRGQSASSTDTQYF.

The CDR3 sequence is CASRKSIDRGALWEQYF. CDR3 in DNA: TGTGCCAGCAGAAAGTCAATCGACAGGGGGGCTTTATGGGAGCAGTACTTC. The rearrangement links TRBV27 to TRBJ2-7; TRBD1 agrees at 9 bases. This CDR3 region has 17 residues. J gave up 7 bases and V 6 bases, and 19 bases lay outside the gene matches. CDR1 is MNHEY, CDR2 SMNVEV, per germline (reference sequence).

This clone has only one observation. The chain couples TRBV14 to TRBJ1-1; TRBD1 aligns across 7 bases. Germline V gene sequence: CDR1 SGHDN, CDR2 FVKESK. The V and J ends lost 4 bases and 7 bases, in that order; junction bases with no gene match: 9. The CDR3 spans 14 residues. The CDR3: CASSRSGDSREAFF. DNA of the CDR3: TGTGCCAGCAGCCGCTCCGGGGACAGCCGTGAAGCTTTCTTT.